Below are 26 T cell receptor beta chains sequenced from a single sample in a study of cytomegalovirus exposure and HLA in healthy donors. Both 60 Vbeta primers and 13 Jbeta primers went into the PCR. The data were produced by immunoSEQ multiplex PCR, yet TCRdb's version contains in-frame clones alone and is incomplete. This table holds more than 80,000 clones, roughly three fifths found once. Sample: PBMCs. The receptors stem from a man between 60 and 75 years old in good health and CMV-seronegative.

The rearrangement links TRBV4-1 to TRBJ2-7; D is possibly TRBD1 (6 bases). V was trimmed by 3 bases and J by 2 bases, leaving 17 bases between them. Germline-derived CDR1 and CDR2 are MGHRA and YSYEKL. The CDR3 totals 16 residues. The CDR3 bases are TGCGCCAGCAGCCACCAGCTTATAGGACAGACCTACGAGCAGTACTTC. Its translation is CASSHQLIGQTYEQYF.

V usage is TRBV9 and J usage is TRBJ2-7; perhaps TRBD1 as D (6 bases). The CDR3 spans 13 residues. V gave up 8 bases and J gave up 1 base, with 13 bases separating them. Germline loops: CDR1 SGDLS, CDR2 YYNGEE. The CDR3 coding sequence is TGTGCCAGTTCCAAAGGGGGTTCCTACGAGCAGTACTTC. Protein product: CASSKGGSYEQYF. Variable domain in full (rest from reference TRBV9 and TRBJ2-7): DSGVTQTPKHLITATGQRVTLRCSPRSGDLSVYWYQQSLDQGLQFLIQYYNGEERAKGNILERFSAQQFPDLHSELNLSSLELGDSALYFCASSKGGSYEQYFGPGTRLTVT.

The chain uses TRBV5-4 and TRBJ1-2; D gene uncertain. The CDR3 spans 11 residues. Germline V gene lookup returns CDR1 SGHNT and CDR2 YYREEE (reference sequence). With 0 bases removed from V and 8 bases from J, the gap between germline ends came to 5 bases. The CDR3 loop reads CASSLAEGYTF. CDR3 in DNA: TGTGCCAGCAGCTTGGCCGAGGGCTACACCTTC.

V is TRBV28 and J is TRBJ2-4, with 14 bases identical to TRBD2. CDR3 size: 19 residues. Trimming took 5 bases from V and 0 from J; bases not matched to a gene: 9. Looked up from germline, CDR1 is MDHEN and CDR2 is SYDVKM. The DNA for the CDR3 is TGTGCCAGCAGTCCTGTGACTAGCGGGGGGGCCCTAGCCAAAAACATTCAGTACTTC. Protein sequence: CASSPVTSGGALAKNIQYF. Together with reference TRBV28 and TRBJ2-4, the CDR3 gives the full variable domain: DVKVTQSSRYLVKRTGEKVFLECVQDMDHENMFWYRQDPGLGLRLIYFSYDVKMKEKGDIPEGYSVSREKKERFSLILESASTNQTSMYLCASSPVTSGGALAKNIQYFGAGTRLSVL.

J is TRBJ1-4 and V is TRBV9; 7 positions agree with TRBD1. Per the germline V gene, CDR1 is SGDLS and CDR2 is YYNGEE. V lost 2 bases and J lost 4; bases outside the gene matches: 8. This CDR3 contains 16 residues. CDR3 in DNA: TGTGCCAGCAGCGTTGGGACAGCTTCTTTTAATGAAAAACTGTTTTTT. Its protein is CASSVGTASFNEKLFF. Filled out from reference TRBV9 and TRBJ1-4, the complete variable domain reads DSGVTQTPKHLITATGQRVTLRCSPRSGDLSVYWYQQSLDQGLQFLIQYYNGEERAKGNILERFSAQQFPDLHSELNLSSLELGDSALYFCASSVGTASFNEKLFFGSGTQLSVL.

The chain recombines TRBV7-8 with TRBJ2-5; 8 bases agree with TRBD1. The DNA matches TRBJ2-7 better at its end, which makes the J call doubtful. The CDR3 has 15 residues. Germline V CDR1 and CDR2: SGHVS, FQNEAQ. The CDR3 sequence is CASSLESGQGYEQYF. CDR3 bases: TGTGCCAGCAGCTTAGAGTCCGGACAGGGCTACGAGCAGTACTTC.

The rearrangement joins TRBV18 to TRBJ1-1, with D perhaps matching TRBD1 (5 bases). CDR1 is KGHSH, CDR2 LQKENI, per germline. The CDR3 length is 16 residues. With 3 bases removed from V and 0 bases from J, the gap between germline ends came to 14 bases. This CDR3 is CASSPGPGTMNTEAFF. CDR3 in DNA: TGTGCCAGCTCACCGGGGCCAGGGACTATGAACACTGAAGCTTTCTTT.

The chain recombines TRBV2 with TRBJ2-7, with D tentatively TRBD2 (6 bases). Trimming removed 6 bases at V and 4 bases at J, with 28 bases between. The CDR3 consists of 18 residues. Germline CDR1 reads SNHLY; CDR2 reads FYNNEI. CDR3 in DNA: TGTGCCAGCAGCGAAAAAATTCCGGGCGGGGCGAGCATGTACGAGCAGTACTTC. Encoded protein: CASSEKIPGGASMYEQYF.

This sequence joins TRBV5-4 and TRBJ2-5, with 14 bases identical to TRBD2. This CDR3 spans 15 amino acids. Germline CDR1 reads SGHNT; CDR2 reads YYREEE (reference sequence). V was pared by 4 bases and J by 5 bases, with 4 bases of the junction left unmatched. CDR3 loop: CASSTRTSGRETQYF. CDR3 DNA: TGTGCCAGCAGCACGAGGACTAGCGGGAGGGAGACCCAGTACTTC.

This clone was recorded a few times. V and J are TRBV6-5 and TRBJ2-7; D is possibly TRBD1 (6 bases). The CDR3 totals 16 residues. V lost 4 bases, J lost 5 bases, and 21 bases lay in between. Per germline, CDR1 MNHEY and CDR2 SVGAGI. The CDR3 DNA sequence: TGTGCCAGCAGTTCTAAATCGACAGGTGTAATGGACGAGCAGTACTTC. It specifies CASSSKSTGVMDEQYF.

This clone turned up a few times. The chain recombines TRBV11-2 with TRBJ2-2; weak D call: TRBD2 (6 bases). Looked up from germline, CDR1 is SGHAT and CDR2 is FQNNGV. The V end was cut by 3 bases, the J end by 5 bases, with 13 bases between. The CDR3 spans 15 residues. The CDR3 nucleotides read TGTGCCAGCAGCTTGATTGGGGGGAGGACCGGGGAGCTGTTTTTT. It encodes CASSLIGGRTGELFF. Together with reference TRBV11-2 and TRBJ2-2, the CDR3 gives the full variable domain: EAGVAQSPRYKIIEKRQSVAFWCNPISGHATLYWYQQILGQGPKLLIQFQNNGVVDDSQLPKDRFSAERLKGVDSTLKIQPAKLEDSAVYLCASSLIGGRTGELFFGEGSRLTVL.

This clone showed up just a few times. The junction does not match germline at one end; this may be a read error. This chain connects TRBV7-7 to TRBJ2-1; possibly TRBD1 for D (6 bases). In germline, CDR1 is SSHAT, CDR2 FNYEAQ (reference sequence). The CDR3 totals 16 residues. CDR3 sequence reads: CASSLGRGMYMNEQFF. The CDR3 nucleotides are TGTGCTAGCAGCTTAGGCAGGGGTATGTACATGAATGAGCAGTTCTTC.

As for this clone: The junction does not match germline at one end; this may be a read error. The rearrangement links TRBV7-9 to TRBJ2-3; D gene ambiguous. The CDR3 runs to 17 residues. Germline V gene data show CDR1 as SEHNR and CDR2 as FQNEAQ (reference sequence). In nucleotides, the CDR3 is TGTTCCAGCAGCTTAGTTAAGAGCCTGACTAGCACAGATACGCAGTATTTT. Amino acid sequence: CSSSLVKSLTSTDTQYF.

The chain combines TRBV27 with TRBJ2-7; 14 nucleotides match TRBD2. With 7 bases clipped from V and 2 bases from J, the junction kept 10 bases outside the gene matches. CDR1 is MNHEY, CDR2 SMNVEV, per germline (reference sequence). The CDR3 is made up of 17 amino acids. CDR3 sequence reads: CASTRGTSGGNPYEQYF. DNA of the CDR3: TGTGCCAGCACCCGAGGGACTAGCGGGGGAAATCCCTACGAGCAGTACTTC.

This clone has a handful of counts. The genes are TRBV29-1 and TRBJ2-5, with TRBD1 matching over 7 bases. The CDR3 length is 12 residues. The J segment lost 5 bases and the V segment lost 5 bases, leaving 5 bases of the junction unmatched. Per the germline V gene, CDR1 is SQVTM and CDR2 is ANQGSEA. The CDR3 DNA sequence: TGCAGCGTTCGGACAGGTCAGGAGACCCAGTACTTC. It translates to CSVRTGQETQYF.

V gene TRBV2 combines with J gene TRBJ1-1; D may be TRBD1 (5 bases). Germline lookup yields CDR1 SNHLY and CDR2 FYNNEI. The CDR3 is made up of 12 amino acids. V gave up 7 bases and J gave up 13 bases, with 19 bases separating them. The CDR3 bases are TGTGCCAGCACCCCCCTCAAACAGGTCTTTTTCTTT. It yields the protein CASTPLKQVFFF.

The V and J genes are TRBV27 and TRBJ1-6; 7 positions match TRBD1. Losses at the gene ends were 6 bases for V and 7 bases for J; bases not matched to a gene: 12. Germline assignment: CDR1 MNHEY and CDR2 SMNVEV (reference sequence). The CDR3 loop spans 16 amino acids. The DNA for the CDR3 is TGTGCCAGCAGGATGCGAATGGGACAGTTCAATTCACCCCTCCACTTT. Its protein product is CASRMRMGQFNSPLHF.

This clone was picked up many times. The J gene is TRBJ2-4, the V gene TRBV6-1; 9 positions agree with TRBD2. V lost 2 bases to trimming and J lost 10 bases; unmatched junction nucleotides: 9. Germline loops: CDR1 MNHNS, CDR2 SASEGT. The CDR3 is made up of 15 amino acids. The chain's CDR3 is CASSERGGGVEIQYF. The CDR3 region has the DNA TGTGCCAGCAGTGAACGTGGCGGGGGGGTCGAAATTCAGTACTTC.

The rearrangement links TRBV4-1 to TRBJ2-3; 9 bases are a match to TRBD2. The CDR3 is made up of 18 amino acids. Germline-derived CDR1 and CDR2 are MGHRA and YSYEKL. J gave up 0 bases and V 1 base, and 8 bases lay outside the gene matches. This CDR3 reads CASSQAGAGGPSTDTQYF. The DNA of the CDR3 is TGCGCCAGCAGCCAAGCAGGAGCGGGAGGCCCGAGCACAGATACGCAGTATTTT.

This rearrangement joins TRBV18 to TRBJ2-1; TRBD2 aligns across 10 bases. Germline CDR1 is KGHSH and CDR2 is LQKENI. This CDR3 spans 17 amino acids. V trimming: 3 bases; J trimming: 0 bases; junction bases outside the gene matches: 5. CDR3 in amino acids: CASSPIAGGPSYNEQFF. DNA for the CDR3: TGTGCCAGCTCACCTATAGCGGGAGGTCCCTCCTACAATGAGCAGTTCTTC.

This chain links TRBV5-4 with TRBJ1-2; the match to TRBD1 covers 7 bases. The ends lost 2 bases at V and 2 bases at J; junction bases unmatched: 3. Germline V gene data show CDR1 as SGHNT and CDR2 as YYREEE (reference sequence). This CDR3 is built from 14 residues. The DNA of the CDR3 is TGTGCCAGCAGCTTCACGACAGGGAACTATGGCTACACCTTC. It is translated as CASSFTTGNYGYTF. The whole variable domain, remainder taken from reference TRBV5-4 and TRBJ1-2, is ETGVTQSPTHLIKTRGQQVTLRCSSQSGHNTVSWYQQALGQGPQFIFQYYREEENGRGNFPPRFSGLQFPNYSSELNVNALELDDSALYLCASSFTTGNYGYTFGSGTRLTVV.

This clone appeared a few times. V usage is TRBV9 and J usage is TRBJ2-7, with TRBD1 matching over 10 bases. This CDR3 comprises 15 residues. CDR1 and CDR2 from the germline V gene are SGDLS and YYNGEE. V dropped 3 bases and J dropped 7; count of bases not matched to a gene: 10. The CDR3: CASSASGTGVWEQYF. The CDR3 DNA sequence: TGTGCCAGCAGCGCCTCCGGGACAGGGGTGTGGGAGCAGTACTTC. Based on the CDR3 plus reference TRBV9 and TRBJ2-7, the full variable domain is DSGVTQTPKHLITATGQRVTLRCSPRSGDLSVYWYQQSLDQGLQFLIQYYNGEERAKGNILERFSAQQFPDLHSELNLSSLELGDSALYFCASSASGTGVWEQYFGPGTRLTVT.

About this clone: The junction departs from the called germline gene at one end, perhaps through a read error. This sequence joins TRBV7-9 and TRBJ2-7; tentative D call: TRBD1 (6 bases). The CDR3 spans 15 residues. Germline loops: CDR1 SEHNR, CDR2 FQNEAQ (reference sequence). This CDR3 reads CSSSLAQGRYYEQYF. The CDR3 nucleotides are TGTTCCAGCAGCTTAGCACAGGGAAGGTACTACGAGCAGTACTTC.

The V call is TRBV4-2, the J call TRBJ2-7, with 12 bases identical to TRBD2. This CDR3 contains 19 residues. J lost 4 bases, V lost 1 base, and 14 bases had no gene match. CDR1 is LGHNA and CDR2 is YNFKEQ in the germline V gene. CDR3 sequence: CASSQVPGLAGPFFYEQYF. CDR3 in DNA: TGTGCCAGCAGCCAAGTCCCGGGACTAGCGGGCCCTTTCTTTTACGAGCAGTACTTC.

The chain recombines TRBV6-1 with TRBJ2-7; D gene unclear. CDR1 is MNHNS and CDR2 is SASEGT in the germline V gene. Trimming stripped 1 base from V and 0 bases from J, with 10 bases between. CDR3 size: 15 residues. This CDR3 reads CASSEEAANSYEQYF. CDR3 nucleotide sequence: TGTGCCAGCAGTGAAGAGGCGGCGAACTCCTACGAGCAGTACTTC.

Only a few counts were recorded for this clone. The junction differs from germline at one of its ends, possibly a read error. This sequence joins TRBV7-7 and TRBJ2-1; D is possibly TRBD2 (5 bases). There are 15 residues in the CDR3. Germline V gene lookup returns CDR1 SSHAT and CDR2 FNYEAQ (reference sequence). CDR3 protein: CASSLDWTPYNEQFF. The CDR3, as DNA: TGTGCTAGCAGCTTAGACTGGACTCCCTACAATGAGCAGTTCTTC.